This TCR beta chain was sequenced for a study of PD-1 blockade in classical Hodgkin lymphoma. Findings of the study overall: By cycle point C4D1, TCR diversity had risen significantly in CD4+ cells (but not CD8+ cells).

The repertoire was sequenced with immunoSEQ multiplex PCR; TCRdb's copy has only in-frame clones and lacks some. The repertoire consists of some 100,000 clones, with about 92% occurring once and the leading ten covering roughly 2%. Noted time point: cycle 4 day 1 (C4D1), after more than five weeks of nivolumab. Relapse was seen in all patients after autologous stem cell transplantation, and brentuximab vedotin exposure was variable. Points on this clone: Antigen: not known.

Per the germline V gene, CDR1 is LGHNT and CDR2 is FRNRAP. V was trimmed by 1 base and J by 5 bases, leaving 9 bases between them. The length of the CDR3 is 14 residues. This specimen was peripheral blood mononuclear cells (PBMCs), taken before the fourth cycle of nivolumab. The chain has TRBV12-5 and TRBJ1-5; a weak D match, TRBD1 (5 bases). This receptor was obtained from a human donor with classical Hodgkin lymphoma. The CDR3 region is CASGLGQSHQPQHF. The CDR3 DNA sequence: TGTGCTAGTGGTTTGGGACAGAGCCATCAGCCCCAGCATTTT.